This paragraph covers one T cell receptor beta chain sequence. The clone's antigen remains unknown. No base quality values were provided; no much bigger clone lies one nucleotide off. This specimen comes from a study of identical twins (dated by TCRdb to 2016 to 2017). Some background on the complete study: To test whether fetal clonotypes persist, this study deep-sequenced TCR alpha and beta repertoires from monozygotic twins, from unrelated adults of various ages, and from cord blood. To rule out contamination, replicate twin experiments were performed at different times with different library preparation protocols.

Results the study describes overall, beyond this receptor: Zero-insertion analyses could be partly confounded by invariant T cells such as MAIT and iNKT, although diverse VJ usage argued against such confounding for most clonotypes. Abundant cord blood beta clonotypes carried fewer insertions; young adult naive repertoires showed a weaker similar trend, while memory repertoires showed none. Compared with coincidental sharing between unrelated individuals, out-of-frame TCR alpha sequences shared between twins had an excess of sequences with low generation probability. Because the same donors could not be followed over many years, the conclusions depended on cross-sectional statistical analysis. The excess sharing between twins in beta out-of-frame sequences was weaker because fewer shared sequences reduced the signal-to-noise ratio. In monozygotic twins, out-of-frame TCR alpha sharing was systematically underestimated by recombination models, although the models agreed with sharing between unrelated individuals.

Library generation was performed with 5' RACE. TCRdb names Illumina HiSeq 2000 as the instrument used. A universal primer binding site was added through template switching, and the final cDNA carried a unique molecular identifier so that TCR cDNA molecules could be counted accurately. Specific primers in the conserved constant-segment region were used to synthesize first-strand cDNA for the TCR alpha and beta chains. To control for contamination, each cDNA library was double barcoded with a SMART-Mk sample barcode plus Illumina barcodes. Two successive PCR steps introduced TruSeq adapter sequences along with Illumina sample barcodes. Sequencing of the TCR alpha and beta cDNA libraries was done on the Illumina HiSeq platform using custom primers. As for how the authors treated the data: Raw reads were processed with MiGEC to extract unique molecular identifiers, and MiXCR was used to determine CDR3 positions. For each individual, recombination models were inferred using an EM algorithm with the repgenHMM and IGoR tools. The tcR package in R was used for shared clonotype analysis, with sharing normalized by the product of cloneset sizes. Out-of-frame nonproductive sequences were analyzed to study raw recombination free of thymic and clonal selection effects. TCRdb cleaned the public reads at Q25 with fastp, built clones with MiXCR and kept in-frame beta chains. CDR3 protein duplicates are merged, each entry listing the most common genes and DNA. The V and J calls and clone size come from TCRdb's table, not from the authors' own analysis. This sample has around 490,000 distinct CDR3 sequences in its table, and more than 20% of those were observed once. 0.48% of the sample comes from the top ten.

V lost 3 bases and J lost 8 bases, and the count of bases not matched to a germline gene is 8. Spanning cysteine to phenylalanine, the CDR3 consists of 15 amino acids. This entry keeps only the CDR3 DNA: 45 bases, framed from base 1. The germline V gene specifies MNHNS as CDR1 and SASEGT as CDR2. All donors were healthy Caucasians. The twin cohort consisted of three pairs of female monozygotic twins, all aged roughly 18 to 29 years. CD4+ and CD8+ T cell populations were isolated with positive isolation kits from Invitrogen. These data also featured in a second study, about yellow fever vaccine responses in identical twins. The second study also describes: The T cell response to vaccination in identical twins was reported by the authors to appear partly convergent and partly personalized. The study precisely tracked vaccine-responding T cell clones in identical twins.

This TCR was sampled from a woman between 18 and 30 years old in good health. The sample taken for sequencing was CD4+ T cells sorted from blood. The chain joins TRBV6-1 to TRBJ2-1; 9 bases in the junction line up with TRBD1. The nucleotide sequence reads TGTGCCAGCAGTGAGGCCGGGACAGGGCGTTATGAGCAGTTCTTC. Translated, this gives CASSEAGTGRYEQFF.